This T cell receptor (beta chain) is drawn from a study of shared clonotypes between healthy human individuals. Sequenced by immunoSEQ multiplex PCR; TCRdb stores in-frame clones only, minus some. The sample contains roughly 330,000 clones, around two thirds of which appear only once. This CDR3 is built from 16 residues. Germline V gene sequence: CDR1 MNHEY, CDR2 SMNVEV (reference sequence). V lost 4 bases and J 7 bases, leaving 19 bases between the germline ends. The sequencing input was memory CD4+ T cells sorted from blood. Subset in this sample: CD45RA-negative fraction. The J gene is TRBJ2-2, the V gene TRBV27; D is ambiguous. This TCR came from a man aged 30 to 39 in good health. CDR3 sequence: CASSSENPGRNGELFF. The CDR3 DNA reads TGTGCCAGCAGTTCCGAAAACCCCGGGCGAAACGGGGAGCTGTTTTTT.